This T cell receptor beta chain was obtained from a study of technical replicates of blood from a few donors. The V gene lost 2 bases and the J gene lost 7 bases, with 18 bases spanning the gap. This CDR3 has 16 residues. Germline V gene sequence: CDR1 SGHAT, CDR2 FQNNGV. Clones were read by immunoSEQ multiplex PCR, and TCRdb kept only the in-frame ones, dropping some. The profile shows roughly 74,000 clones, more than 85% of them singletons. The genes are TRBV11-2 and TRBJ2-1; perhaps TRBD2 as D (6 bases). The sample comprised T cells isolated from PBMCs. The source is a human donor in good health. Here the CDR3 DNA reads TGTGCCAGCAGCTTAACCGTAAGGCAGGGAGGAAATGAGCAGTTCTTC. Translated: CASSLTVRQGGNEQFF.